This T cell receptor beta chain was sequenced during a study of T-cell reconstitution after alpha-beta-depleted transplantation in children. Study-wide results and caveats: In some patients, recipient T cells and intrathymic progenitors surviving conditioning explained high day-60 diversity. Fresh T-cell production supplied most of the T-cell counts and diversity seen one year after transplant. Approximately two months post-transplant, alpha-beta T cells reportedly originated from several hundred expanded graft clones.

In this sample, this clonotype turned up a few times. The antigen remains unidentified. Preparation of the TCRbeta library involved a method that used unique molecular identifiers. One entry per CDR3 protein, called by TCRdb with MiXCR from the PCR reads. Among 500,000 to 650,000 distinct CDR3 sequences, 10% to 15% were seen once, and the ten largest hold approximately 2%. With V trimmed by 1 base and J by 5 bases, 5 bases remained unmatched. This CDR3 has 15 residues. The chain has TRBV12-3 or TRBV12-4 and TRBJ2-1; 7 bases match TRBD2. This receptor was obtained from a male patient younger than 18 who had a stem cell transplant for acute myeloid leukemia, so the T cells may come from the graft donor. The specimen comprised PBMCs, mostly from graft donor cells, sampled 360 days after TCRalphabeta/CD19-depleted stem cell transplant. CDR3 nucleotide sequence: TGTGCCAGCAGTTTAGGGACTAGATGGGACAATGAGCAGTTCTTC. Amino acid sequence: CASSLGTRWDNEQFF.